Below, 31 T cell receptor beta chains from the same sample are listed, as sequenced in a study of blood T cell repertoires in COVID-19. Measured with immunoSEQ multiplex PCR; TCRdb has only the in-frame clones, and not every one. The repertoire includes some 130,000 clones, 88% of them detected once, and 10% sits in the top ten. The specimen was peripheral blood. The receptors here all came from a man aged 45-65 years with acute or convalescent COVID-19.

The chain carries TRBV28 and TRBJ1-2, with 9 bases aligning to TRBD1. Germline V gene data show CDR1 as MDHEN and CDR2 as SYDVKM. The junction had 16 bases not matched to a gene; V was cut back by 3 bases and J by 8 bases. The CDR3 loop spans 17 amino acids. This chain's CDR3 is CASSFTSPGQGLGGYTF. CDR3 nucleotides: TGTGCCAGCAGTTTCACTTCCCCGGGACAGGGTCTAGGAGGCTACACCTTC.

The CDR3 nucleotides are TGCGCCAGCCTTACAAGAAATTTCCCTAATGAAAAACTGTTTTTT. Translating gives CASLTRNFPNEKLFF. This chain uses TRBV5-1 with TRBJ1-4; D not certain. Germline CDR1 is SGHRS and CDR2 is YFSETQ. Trimming cost V 7 bases and J 3 bases, with 16 bases left between them. This CDR3 has 15 residues.

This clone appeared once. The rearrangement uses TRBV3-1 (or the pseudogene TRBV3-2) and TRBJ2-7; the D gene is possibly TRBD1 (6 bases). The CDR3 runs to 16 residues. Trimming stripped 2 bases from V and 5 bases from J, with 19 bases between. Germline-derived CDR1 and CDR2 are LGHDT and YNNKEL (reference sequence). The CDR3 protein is CASSQPGRGSGNEQYF. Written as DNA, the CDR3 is TGTGCCAGCAGCCAACCCGGAAGGGGGAGTGGAAACGAGCAGTACTTC.

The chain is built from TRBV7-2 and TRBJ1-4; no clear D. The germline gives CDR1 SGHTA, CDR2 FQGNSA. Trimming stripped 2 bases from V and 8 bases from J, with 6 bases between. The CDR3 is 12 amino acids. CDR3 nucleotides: TGTGCCAGCAGCTTACTTAGAGAAAAACTGTTTTTT. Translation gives CASSLLREKLFF.

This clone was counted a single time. The CDR3 nucleotides read TGTGCCAGCAGCTTTCCGGGACAATCCCTGGCGAATGAGCAGTTCTTC. It translates to CASSFPGQSLANEQFF. This sequence joins TRBV7-9 and TRBJ2-1; perhaps TRBD1 as D (6 bases). CDR3 length equals 16 residues. Germline CDR1 and CDR2: SEHNR and FQNEAQ (reference sequence). Between the trimmed V and J ends, which lost 3 bases and 7 bases, there was a span of 19 bases.

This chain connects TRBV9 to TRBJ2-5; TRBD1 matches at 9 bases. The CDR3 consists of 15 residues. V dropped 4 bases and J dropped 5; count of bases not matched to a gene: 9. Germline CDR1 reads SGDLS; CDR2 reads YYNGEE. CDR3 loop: CASSTTGQGTETQYF. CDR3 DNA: TGTGCCAGCAGCACAACGGGACAGGGTACGGAGACCCAGTACTTC.

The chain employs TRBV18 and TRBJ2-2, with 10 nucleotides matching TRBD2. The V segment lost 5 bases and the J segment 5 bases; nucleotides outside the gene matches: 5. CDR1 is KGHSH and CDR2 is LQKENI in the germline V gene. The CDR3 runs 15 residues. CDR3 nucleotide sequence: TGTGCCAGCTCAAAAACAGCGGGAGGGACCGGGGAGCTGTTTTTT. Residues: CASSKTAGGTGELFF.

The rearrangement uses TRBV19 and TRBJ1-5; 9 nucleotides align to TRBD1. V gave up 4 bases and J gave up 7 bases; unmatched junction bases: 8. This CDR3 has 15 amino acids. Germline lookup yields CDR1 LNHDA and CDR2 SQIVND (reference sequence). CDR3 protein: CASSTEDRGYQPQHF. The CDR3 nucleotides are TGTGCCAGTAGTACCGAGGACAGGGGCTACCAGCCCCAGCATTTT.

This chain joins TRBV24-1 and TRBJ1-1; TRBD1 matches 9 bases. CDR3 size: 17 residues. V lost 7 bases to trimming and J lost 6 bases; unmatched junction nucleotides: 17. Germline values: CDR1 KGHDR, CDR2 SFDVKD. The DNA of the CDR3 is TGTGCCACCAGGAGCTCCGGACAGGGGAACTCAGGTCCTGAAGCTTTCTTT. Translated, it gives CATRSSGQGNSGPEAFF.

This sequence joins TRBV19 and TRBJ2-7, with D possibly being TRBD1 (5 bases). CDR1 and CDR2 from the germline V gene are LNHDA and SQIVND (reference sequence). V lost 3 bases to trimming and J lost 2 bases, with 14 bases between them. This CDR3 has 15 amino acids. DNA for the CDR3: TGTGCCAGTAGTATGTCGCAGGGTGGTACCTACGAGCAGTACTTC. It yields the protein CASSMSQGGTYEQYF.

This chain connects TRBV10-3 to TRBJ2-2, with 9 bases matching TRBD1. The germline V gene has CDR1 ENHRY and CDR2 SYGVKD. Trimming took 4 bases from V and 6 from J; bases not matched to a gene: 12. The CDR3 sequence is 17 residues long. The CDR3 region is CAISVPPGTGWAGELFF. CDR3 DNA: TGTGCCATCAGTGTGCCCCCCGGGACAGGGTGGGCCGGGGAGCTGTTTTTT.

The CDR3, as DNA: TGTGCCAGCTCACCCCTTGGACCGGGACAGGGCGAAACGAACGAAGCTTTCTTT. Protein sequence: CASSPLGPGQGETNEAFF. This rearrangement joins TRBV18 to TRBJ1-1; 9 bases are a match to TRBD1. With V trimmed by 3 bases and J by 8 bases, 19 bases remained unmatched. Germline CDR1 KGHSH, CDR2 LQKENI. The CDR3 is 18 amino acids.

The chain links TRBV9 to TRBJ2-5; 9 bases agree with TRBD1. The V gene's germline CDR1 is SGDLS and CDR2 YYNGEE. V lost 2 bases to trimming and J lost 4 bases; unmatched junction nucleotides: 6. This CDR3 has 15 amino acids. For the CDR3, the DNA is TGTGCCAGCAGCGTCTCCGGGACAGGGATAGAGACCCAGTACTTC. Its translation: CASSVSGTGIETQYF. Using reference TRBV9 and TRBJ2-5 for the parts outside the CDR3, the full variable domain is DSGVTQTPKHLITATGQRVTLRCSPRSGDLSVYWYQQSLDQGLQFLIQYYNGEERAKGNILERFSAQQFPDLHSELNLSSLELGDSALYFCASSVSGTGIETQYFGPGTRLLVL.

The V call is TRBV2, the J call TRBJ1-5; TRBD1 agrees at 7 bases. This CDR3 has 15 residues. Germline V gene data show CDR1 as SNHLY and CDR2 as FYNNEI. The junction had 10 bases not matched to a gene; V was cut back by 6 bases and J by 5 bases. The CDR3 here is CASSYRWDSDQPQHF. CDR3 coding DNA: TGTGCCAGCAGCTATAGATGGGACAGTGATCAGCCCCAGCATTTT. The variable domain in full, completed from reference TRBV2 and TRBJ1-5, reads EPEVTQTPSHQVTQMGQEVILRCVPISNHLYFYWYRQILGQKVEFLVSFYNNEISEKSEIFDDQFSVERPDGSNFTLKIRSTKLEDSAMYFCASSYRWDSDQPQHFGDGTRLSIL.

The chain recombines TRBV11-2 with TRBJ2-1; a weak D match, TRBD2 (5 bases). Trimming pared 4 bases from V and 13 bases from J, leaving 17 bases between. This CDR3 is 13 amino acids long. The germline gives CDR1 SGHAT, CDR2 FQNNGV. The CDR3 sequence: CASSSREASSQFF. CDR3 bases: TGTGCCAGCAGCTCACGAGAGGCTAGCTCCCAGTTCTTC. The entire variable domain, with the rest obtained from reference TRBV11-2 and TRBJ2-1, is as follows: EAGVAQSPRYKIIEKRQSVAFWCNPISGHATLYWYQQILGQGPKLLIQFQNNGVVDDSQLPKDRFSAERLKGVDSTLKIQPAKLEDSAVYLCASSSREASSQFFGPGTRLTVL.

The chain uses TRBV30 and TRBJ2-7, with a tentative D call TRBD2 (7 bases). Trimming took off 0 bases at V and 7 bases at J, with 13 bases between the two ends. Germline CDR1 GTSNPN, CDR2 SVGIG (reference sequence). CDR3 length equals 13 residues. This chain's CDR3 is CAWSVGGAGEQYF. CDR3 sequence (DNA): TGTGCCTGGAGTGTAGGGGGGGCGGGTGAGCAGTACTTC.

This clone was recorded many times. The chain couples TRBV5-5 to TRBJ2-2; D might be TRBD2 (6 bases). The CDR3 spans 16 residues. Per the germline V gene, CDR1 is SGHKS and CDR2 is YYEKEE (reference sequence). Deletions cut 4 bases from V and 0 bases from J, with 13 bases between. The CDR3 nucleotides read TGTGCCAGCAGCCGGGGACTCCGCGCGAACACCGGGGAGCTGTTTTTT. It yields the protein CASSRGLRANTGELFF. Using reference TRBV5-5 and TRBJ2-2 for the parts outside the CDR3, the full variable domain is DAGVTQSPTHLIKTRGQQVTLRCSPISGHKSVSWYQQVLGQGPQFIFQYYEKEERGRGNFPDRFSARQFPNYSSELNVNALLLGDSALYLCASSRGLRANTGELFFGEGSRLTVL.

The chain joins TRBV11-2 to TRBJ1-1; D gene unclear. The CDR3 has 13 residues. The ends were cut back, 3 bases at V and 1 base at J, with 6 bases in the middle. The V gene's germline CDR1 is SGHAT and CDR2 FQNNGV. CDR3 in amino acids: CASSFGQNTEAFF. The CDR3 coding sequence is TGTGCCAGCAGCTTCGGTCAGAACACTGAAGCTTTCTTT.

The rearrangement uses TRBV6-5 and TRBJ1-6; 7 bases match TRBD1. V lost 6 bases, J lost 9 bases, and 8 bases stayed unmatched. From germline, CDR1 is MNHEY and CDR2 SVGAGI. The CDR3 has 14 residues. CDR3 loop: CASSLTGVLSPLHF. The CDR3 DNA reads TGTGCCAGCAGCTTAACAGGGGTCCTTTCACCCCTCCACTTT.

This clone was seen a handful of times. CDR3 sequence reads: CASSLAQGVGNEQFF. The DNA of the CDR3 is TGTGCCAGCAGCTTGGCACAGGGCGTAGGGAATGAGCAGTTCTTC. The V and J genes are TRBV5-4 and TRBJ2-1; TRBD1 is a possible D gene (6 bases). The germline V gene encodes CDR1 SGHNT and CDR2 YYREEE (reference sequence). The CDR3 sequence is 15 residues long. The V end was cut by 0 bases, the J end by 7 bases, with 14 bases between.

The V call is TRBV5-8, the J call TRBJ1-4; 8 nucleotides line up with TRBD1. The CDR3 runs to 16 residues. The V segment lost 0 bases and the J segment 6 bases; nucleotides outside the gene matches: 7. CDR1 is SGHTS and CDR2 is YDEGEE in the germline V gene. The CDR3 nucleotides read TGTGCCAGCAGCTTGGCCGGTACAGGGGGTGATGAAAAACTGTTTTTT. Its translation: CASSLAGTGGDEKLFF.

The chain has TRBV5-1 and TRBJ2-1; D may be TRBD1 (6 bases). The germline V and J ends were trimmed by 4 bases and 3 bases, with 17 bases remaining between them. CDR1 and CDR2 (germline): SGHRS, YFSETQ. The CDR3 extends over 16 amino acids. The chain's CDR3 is CASSLQGAASYNEQFF. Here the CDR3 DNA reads TGCGCCAGCAGCCTACAGGGAGCCGCGAGCTACAATGAGCAGTTCTTC.

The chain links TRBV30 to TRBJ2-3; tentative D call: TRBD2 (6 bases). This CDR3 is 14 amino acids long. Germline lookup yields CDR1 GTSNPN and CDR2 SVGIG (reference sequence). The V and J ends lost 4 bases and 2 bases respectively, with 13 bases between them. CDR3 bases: TGTGCCTGGACGCCTCGGGGGAACACAGATACGCAGTATTTT. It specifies CAWTPRGNTDTQYF.

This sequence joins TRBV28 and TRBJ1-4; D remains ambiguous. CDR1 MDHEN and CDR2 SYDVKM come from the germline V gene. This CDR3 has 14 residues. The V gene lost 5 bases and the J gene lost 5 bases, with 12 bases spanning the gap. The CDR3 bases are TGTGCCAGCAGTAACAGCGGACTAAATGAAAAACTGTTTTTT. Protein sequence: CASSNSGLNEKLFF.

This CDR3 reads CASSSNRAEQYF. The CDR3 bases are TGTGCCAGCAGTTCAAACAGGGCCGAGCAGTACTTC. This chain links TRBV28 with TRBJ2-7; tentatively, D is TRBD1 (6 bases). The ends were cut back, 4 bases at V and 6 bases at J, with 10 bases in the middle. This CDR3 has 12 amino acids. The germline V gene encodes CDR1 MDHEN and CDR2 SYDVKM. Filled out from reference TRBV28 and TRBJ2-7, the complete variable domain reads DVKVTQSSRYLVKRTGEKVFLECVQDMDHENMFWYRQDPGLGLRLIYFSYDVKMKEKGDIPEGYSVSREKKERFSLILESASTNQTSMYLCASSSNRAEQYFGPGTRLTVT.

This CDR3 reads CASSLGQGWEEQYF. DNA for the CDR3: TGTGCCAGCAGCTTGGGACAGGGATGGGAAGAGCAGTACTTC. The chain is built from TRBV7-9 and TRBJ2-7; 9 bases are a match to TRBD1. The V segment lost 3 bases and the J segment 7 bases; nucleotides outside the gene matches: 7. The CDR3 runs to 14 residues. Germline values: CDR1 SEHNR, CDR2 FQNEAQ (reference sequence).

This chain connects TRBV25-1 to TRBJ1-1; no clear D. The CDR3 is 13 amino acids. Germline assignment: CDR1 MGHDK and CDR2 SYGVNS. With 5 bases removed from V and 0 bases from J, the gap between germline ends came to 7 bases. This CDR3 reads CASSPVMNTEAFF. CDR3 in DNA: TGTGCCAGCAGTCCCGTAATGAACACTGAAGCTTTCTTT.

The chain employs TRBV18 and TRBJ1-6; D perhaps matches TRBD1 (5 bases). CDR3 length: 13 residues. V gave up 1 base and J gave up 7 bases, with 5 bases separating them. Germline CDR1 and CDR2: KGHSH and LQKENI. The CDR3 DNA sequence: TGTGCCAGCTCACCACAGGGGAATTCACCCCTCCACTTT. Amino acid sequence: CASSPQGNSPLHF.

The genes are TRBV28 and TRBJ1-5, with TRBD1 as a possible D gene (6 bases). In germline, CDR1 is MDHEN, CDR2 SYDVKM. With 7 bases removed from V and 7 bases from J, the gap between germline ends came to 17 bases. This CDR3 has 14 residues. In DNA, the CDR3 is TGTGCCAGCATTCTGGGGGGGGCGACCCAGCCCCAGCATTTT. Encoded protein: CASILGGATQPQHF.

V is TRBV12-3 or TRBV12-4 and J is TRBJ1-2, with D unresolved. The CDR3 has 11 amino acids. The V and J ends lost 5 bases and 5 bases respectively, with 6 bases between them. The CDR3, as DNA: TGTGCCAGCAGTCTTTCTTATGGCTACACCTTC. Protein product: CASSLSYGYTF.

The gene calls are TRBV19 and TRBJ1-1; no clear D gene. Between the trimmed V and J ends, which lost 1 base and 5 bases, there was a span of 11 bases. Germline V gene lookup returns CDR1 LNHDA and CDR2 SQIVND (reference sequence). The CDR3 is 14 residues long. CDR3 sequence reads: CASSIGGSPTEAFF. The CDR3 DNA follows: TGTGCCAGTAGTATAGGAGGGTCCCCAACTGAAGCTTTCTTT.